Below, 14 T cell receptor beta chains from the same sample are listed, as sequenced in a study of blood T cell repertoires in COVID-19. Only in-frame clones appear in the TCRdb table, and some are missing; sequencing was by immunoSEQ multiplex PCR. In the table there are about 220,000 clones, around four fifths of which are singletons. Sequenced sample: peripheral blood. The receptors here all came from a woman aged 55 to 70 who had recovered from COVID-19.

The chain joins TRBV7-9 to TRBJ2-1; TRBD2 agrees at 8 bases. Trimming removed 6 bases from V and 3 bases from J; junction bases left unmatched: 19. The CDR3 spans 19 residues. The germline CDR1 and CDR2 sequences are SEHNR and FQNEAQ (reference sequence). The CDR3 sequence is CASRPGGLVIPSYYNEQFF. The CDR3 bases are TGTGCCAGCAGACCCGGGGGACTAGTGATCCCCTCCTACTACAATGAGCAGTTCTTC. Complete variable domain (other parts from reference TRBV7-9 and TRBJ2-1): DTGVSQNPRHKITKRGQNVTFRCDPISEHNRLYWYRQTLGQGPEFLTYFQNEAQLEKSRLLSDRFSAERPKGSFSTLEIQRTEQGDSAMYLCASRPGGLVIPSYYNEQFFGPGTRLTVL.

The chain uses TRBV27 and TRBJ1-2; 7 bases fit TRBD1. V was pared by 5 bases and J by 7 bases, with 10 bases of the junction left unmatched. The CDR3 has 14 residues. CDR1 and CDR2 (germline): MNHEY, SMNVEV (reference sequence). CDR3 nucleotides: TGTGCCAGCAGTCTCAGACAGGGTGAGGTTGGCTACACCTTC. This encodes CASSLRQGEVGYTF.

V usage is TRBV23-1 and J usage is TRBJ1-1, with 8 nucleotides matching TRBD1. TRBV23-1 counts as an open reading frame of uncertain function. This CDR3 contains 14 residues. With 4 bases clipped from V and 3 bases from J, the junction kept 4 bases outside the gene matches. CDR3 residues: CASSLKTGDTEAFF. The CDR3 bases are TGCGCCAGCAGTCTTAAGACAGGGGACACTGAAGCTTTCTTT.

The chain couples TRBV7-2 to TRBJ2-6, with D maybe TRBD2 (5 bases). The CDR3 covers 15 residues. The V gene lost 1 base and the J gene lost 3 bases, with 7 bases spanning the gap. In germline, CDR1 is SGHTA, CDR2 FQGNSA. The CDR3 here is CASSLGGSGANVLTF. Written as DNA, the CDR3 is TGTGCCAGCAGCTTAGGAGGGAGTGGGGCCAACGTCCTGACTTTC.

In its sample, this clone was seen a few times. The chain couples TRBV18 to TRBJ1-5, with unresolved D. The V end was cut by 3 bases, the J end by 2 bases, with 2 bases between. Germline CDR1 reads KGHSH; CDR2 reads LQKENI. The CDR3 totals 12 residues. Written as DNA, the CDR3 is TGTGCCAGCTCACCCGGCAATCAGCCCCAGCATTTT. As protein: CASSPGNQPQHF.

DNA of the CDR3: TGTGCCAGCAGCTCCAGGACAGCGGCGGGTTTCGGCTCTGGAAACACCATATATTTT. This gives the protein CASSSRTAAGFGSGNTIYF. V is TRBV7-2 and J is TRBJ1-3, with a possible D match to TRBD1 (6 bases). This CDR3 comprises 19 residues. Germline V gene lookup returns CDR1 SGHTA and CDR2 FQGNSA. The V and J ends lost 4 bases and 0 bases respectively, with 22 bases between them.

V and J are TRBV5-8 and TRBJ1-2; D gene ambiguous. This CDR3 has 13 residues. V was trimmed by 3 bases and J by 3 bases, leaving 9 bases between them. Germline lookup yields CDR1 SGHTS and CDR2 YDEGEE. CDR3 DNA: TGTGCCAGCAGCTCCATTACTTACTATGGCTACACCTTC. This gives the protein CASSSITYYGYTF. Full variable domain (remainder filled in from reference TRBV5-8 and TRBJ1-2): EAGVTQSPTHLIKTRGQQATLRCSPISGHTSVYWYQQALGLGLQFLLWYDEGEERNRGNFPPRFSGRQFPNYSSELNVNALELEDSALYLCASSSITYYGYTFGSGTRLTVV.

V gene TRBV6-5 combines with J gene TRBJ1-5; 8 positions agree with TRBD1. The CDR3 is 14 amino acids. V gave up 6 bases and J gave up 5 bases; unmatched junction bases: 6. CDR1 is MNHEY and CDR2 is SVGAGI in the germline V gene. This CDR3 is CASSPDRGYQPQHF. The CDR3 DNA is TGTGCCAGCAGCCCCGACAGGGGTTATCAGCCCCAGCATTTT.

This clone was found once. The rearrangement uses TRBV6-5 and TRBJ2-7; D is possibly TRBD1 (6 bases). The V end was cut by 0 bases, the J end by 3 bases, with 12 bases between. CDR1 MNHEY and CDR2 SVGAGI come from the germline V gene. CDR3 length: 15 residues. The CDR3 coding sequence is TGTGCCAGCAGTTACTCGCCCAGGGGAAGCTACGAGCAGTACTTC. It encodes CASSYSPRGSYEQYF.

This clone was seen once. The V and J genes are TRBV7-2 and TRBJ2-1; D is possibly TRBD2 (6 bases). The CDR3 is 13 residues long. Trimming stripped 3 bases from V and 7 bases from J, with 10 bases between. Germline CDR1 SGHTA, CDR2 FQGNSA. CDR3 coding DNA: TGTGCCAGCAGCTTTAGTCGGGGGAATGAGCAGTTCTTC. Residues: CASSFSRGNEQFF.

The chain combines TRBV5-4 with TRBJ1-6; a possible D gene is TRBD1 (5 bases). The germline V and J ends were trimmed by 0 bases and 7 bases, with 14 bases remaining between them. The CDR3 has 16 amino acids. Germline lookup yields CDR1 SGHNT and CDR2 YYREEE (reference sequence). The CDR3 region has the DNA TGTGCCAGCAGCTTGGAAGTGGGACTCAGAAATTCACCCCTCCACTTT. Its translation is CASSLEVGLRNSPLHF.

The rearrangement links TRBV2 to TRBJ1-1, with D perhaps TRBD1 (5 bases). The CDR3 spans 13 residues. Germline CDR1 reads SNHLY; CDR2 reads FYNNEI. The germline V and J ends were trimmed by 7 bases and 4 bases, with 13 bases remaining between them. CDR3 loop: CASNAEGFTEAFF. Here the CDR3 DNA reads TGTGCCAGCAATGCGGAGGGGTTCACTGAAGCTTTCTTT.

The rearrangement links TRBV6-2 or TRBV6-3 to TRBJ2-1, with 7 bases matching TRBD1. This CDR3 spans 19 amino acids. With 6 bases clipped from V and 0 bases from J, the junction kept 17 bases outside the gene matches. From germline, CDR1 is MNHEY and CDR2 SVGEGT. The CDR3 DNA reads as TGTGCCAGCAGCCCTCTCGGGACAGTTCACCTAAGCTCCTACAATGAGCAGTTCTTC. This translates into CASSPLGTVHLSSYNEQFF.

The genes are TRBV21-1 and TRBJ1-4. TRBV21-1 is annotated as a pseudogene. The CDR3 runs to 16 residues. The DNA for the CDR3 is TGTGCCAGCAGTAGAGGGAGAAGTTACACTAATGAAAAACTGTTTTTT. Protein: CASSRGRSYTNEKLFF.